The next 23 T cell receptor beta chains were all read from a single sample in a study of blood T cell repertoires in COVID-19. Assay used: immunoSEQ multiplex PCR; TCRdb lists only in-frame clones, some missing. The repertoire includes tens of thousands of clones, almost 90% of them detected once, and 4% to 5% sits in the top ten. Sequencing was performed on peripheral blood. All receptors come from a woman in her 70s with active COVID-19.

The CDR3, as DNA: TGTGCCAGCAAGACCTTACTGGAGGGGCTTTTGAAAGAAAAACTGTTTTTT. It translates to CASKTLLEGLLKEKLFF. The rearrangement links TRBV28 to TRBJ1-4, with D possibly being TRBD1 (5 bases). The germline gives CDR1 MDHEN, CDR2 SYDVKM. Trimming shortened V by 7 bases and J by 8 bases, and 26 bases separated the two germline ends. CDR3 length: 17 amino acids. The whole variable domain, filled in from reference TRBV28 and TRBJ1-4, reads DVKVTQSSRYLVKRTGEKVFLECVQDMDHENMFWYRQDPGLGLRLIYFSYDVKMKEKGDIPEGYSVSREKKERFSLILESASTNQTSMYLCASKTLLEGLLKEKLFFGSGTQLSVL.

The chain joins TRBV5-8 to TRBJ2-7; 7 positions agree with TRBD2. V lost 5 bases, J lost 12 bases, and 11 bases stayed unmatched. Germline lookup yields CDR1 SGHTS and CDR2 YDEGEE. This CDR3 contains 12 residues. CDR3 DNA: TGTGCCAGCAGTCGCTACACGGGAGGTTGGTACTTC. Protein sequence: CASSRYTGGWYF. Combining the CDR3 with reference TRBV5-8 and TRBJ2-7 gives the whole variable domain EAGVTQSPTHLIKTRGQQATLRCSPISGHTSVYWYQQALGLGLQFLLWYDEGEERNRGNFPPRFSGRQFPNYSSELNVNALELEDSALYLCASSRYTGGWYFGPGTRLTVT.

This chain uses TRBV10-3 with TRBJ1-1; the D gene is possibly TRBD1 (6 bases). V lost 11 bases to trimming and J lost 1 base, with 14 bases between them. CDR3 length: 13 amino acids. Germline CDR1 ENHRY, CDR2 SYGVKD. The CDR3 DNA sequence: TGTGCCGTCCAAGCAGGGGCGAACACTGAAGCTTTCTTT. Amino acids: CAVQAGANTEAFF.

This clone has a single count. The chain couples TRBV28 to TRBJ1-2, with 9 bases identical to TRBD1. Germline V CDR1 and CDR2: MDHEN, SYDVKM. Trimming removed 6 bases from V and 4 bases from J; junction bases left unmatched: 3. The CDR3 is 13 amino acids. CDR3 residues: CASRRQGGYGYTF. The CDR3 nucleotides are TGTGCCAGCAGGCGACAGGGGGGCTATGGCTACACCTTC.

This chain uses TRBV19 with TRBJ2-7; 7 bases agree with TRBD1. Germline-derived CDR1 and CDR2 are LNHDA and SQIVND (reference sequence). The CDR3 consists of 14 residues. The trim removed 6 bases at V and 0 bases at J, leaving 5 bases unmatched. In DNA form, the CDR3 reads TGTGCCAGTAGCCGGGACAGTAGCTCCTACGAGCAGTACTTC. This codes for CASSRDSSSYEQYF.

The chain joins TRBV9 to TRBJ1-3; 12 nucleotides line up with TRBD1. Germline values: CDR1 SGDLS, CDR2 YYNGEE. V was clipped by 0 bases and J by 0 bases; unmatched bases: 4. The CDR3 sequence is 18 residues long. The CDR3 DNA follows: TGTGCCAGCAGCGTAGGGGACAGGGGGCCTTACTCTGGAAACACCATATATTTT. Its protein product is CASSVGDRGPYSGNTIYF.

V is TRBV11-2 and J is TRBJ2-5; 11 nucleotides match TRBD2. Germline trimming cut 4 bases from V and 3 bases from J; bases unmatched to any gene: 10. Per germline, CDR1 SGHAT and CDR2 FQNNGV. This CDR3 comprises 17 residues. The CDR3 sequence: CASSYTSGLAVKETQYF. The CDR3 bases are TGTGCCAGCAGCTATACTTCGGGACTAGCGGTGAAAGAGACCCAGTACTTC.

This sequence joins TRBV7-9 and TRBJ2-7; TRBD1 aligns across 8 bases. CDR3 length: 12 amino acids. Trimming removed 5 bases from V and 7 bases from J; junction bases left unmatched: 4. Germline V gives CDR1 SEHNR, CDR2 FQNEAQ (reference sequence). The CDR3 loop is CASSRTGKEQYF. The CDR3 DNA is TGTGCCAGCAGCCGGACAGGGAAAGAGCAGTACTTC.

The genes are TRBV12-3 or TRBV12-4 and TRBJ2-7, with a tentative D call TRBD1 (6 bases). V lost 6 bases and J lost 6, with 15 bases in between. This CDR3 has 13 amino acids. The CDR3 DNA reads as TGTGCCAGCAGCCCCGGGACATCCCTCGAGCAGTACTTC. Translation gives CASSPGTSLEQYF.

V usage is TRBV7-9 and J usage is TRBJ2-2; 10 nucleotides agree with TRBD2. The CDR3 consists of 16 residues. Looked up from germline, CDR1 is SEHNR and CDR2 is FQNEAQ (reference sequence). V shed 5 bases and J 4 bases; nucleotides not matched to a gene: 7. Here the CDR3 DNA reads TGTGCCAGCAGCCCCAGCGGGGGGGCCCGCACCGGGGAGCTGTTTTTT. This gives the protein CASSPSGGARTGELFF.

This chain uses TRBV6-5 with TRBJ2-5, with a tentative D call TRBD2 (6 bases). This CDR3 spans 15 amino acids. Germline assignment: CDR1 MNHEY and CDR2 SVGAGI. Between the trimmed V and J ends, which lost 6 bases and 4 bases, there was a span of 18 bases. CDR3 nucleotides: TGTGCCAGCAGCGTGGGCGGGGCCGGGGGAGAGACCCAGTACTTC. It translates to CASSVGGAGGETQYF.

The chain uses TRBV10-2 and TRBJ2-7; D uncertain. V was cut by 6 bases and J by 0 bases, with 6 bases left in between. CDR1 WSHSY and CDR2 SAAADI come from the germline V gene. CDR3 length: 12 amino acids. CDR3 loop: CASSPSSYEQYF. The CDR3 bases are TGCGCCAGCAGCCCGAGCTCCTACGAGCAGTACTTC.

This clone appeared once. The CDR3 nucleotides are TGCGCCAGCAGCTCCTCTTATTCTAGCGGGATGAGCTCCTACGAGCAGTACTTC. Translating gives CASSSSYSSGMSSYEQYF. The chain combines TRBV5-1 with TRBJ2-7, with 9 bases matching TRBD2. With V trimmed by 3 bases and J by 0 bases, 13 bases remained unmatched. The germline V gene has CDR1 SGHRS and CDR2 YFSETQ. The CDR3 has 18 residues.

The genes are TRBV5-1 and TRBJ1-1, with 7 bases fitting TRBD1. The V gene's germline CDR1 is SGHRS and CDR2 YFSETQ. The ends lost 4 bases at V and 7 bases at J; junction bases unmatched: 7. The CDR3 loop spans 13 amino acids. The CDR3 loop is CASSLGGTVEAFF. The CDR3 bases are TGCGCCAGCAGCCTAGGGGGGACAGTTGAAGCTTTCTTT.

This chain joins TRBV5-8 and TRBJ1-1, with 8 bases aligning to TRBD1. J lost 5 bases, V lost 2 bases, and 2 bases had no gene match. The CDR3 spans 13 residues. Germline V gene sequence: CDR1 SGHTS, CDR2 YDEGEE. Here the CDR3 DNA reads TGTGCCAGCAGCTTCAGGGGGCGTACTGAAGCTTTCTTT. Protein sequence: CASSFRGRTEAFF.

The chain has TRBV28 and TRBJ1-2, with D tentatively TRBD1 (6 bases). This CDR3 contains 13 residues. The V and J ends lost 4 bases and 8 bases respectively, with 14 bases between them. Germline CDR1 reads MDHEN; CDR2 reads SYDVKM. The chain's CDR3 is CASSSTQGRGYTF. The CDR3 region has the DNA TGTGCCAGCAGTTCAACACAGGGACGCGGCTACACCTTC.

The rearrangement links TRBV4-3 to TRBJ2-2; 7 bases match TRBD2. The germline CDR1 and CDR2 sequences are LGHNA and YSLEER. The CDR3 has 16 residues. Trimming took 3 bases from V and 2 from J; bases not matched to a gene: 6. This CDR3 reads CASSQGPGGNTGELFF. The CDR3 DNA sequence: TGCGCCAGCAGCCAGGGGCCGGGGGGAAACACCGGGGAGCTGTTTTTT.

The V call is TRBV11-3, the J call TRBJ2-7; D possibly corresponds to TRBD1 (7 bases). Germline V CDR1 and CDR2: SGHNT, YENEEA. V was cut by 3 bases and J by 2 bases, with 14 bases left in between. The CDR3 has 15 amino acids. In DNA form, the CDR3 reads TGTGCCAGCAGCTTCTGGGGGGACAGAACCTACGAGCAGTACTTC. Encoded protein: CASSFWGDRTYEQYF.

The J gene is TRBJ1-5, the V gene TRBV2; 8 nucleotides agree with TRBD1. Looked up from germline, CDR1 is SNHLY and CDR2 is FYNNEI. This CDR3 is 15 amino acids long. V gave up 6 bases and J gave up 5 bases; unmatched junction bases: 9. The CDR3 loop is CASSPIPGGDQPQHF. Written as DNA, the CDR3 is TGTGCCAGCAGCCCGATCCCAGGGGGCGATCAGCCCCAGCATTTT.

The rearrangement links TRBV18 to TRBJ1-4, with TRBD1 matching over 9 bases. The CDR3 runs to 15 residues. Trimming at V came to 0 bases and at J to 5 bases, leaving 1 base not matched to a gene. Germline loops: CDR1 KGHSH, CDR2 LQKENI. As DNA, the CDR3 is TGTGCCAGCTCACCACCGGACAGGGGAAATGAAAAACTGTTTTTT. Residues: CASSPPDRGNEKLFF.

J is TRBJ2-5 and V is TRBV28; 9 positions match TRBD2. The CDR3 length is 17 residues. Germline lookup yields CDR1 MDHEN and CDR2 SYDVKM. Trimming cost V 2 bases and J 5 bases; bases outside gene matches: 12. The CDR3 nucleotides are TGTGCCAGCAGTTTAAGTCAAAGGTTGCGGGGGGGGGAGACCCAGTACTTC. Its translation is CASSLSQRLRGGETQYF.

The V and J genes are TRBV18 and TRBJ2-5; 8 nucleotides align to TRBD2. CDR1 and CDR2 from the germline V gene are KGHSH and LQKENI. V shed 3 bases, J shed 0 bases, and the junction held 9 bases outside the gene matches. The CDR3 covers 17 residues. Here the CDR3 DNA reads TGTGCCAGCTCACCGCCGGGGGGGCTGTCGTACCAAGAGACCCAGTACTTC. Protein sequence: CASSPPGGLSYQETQYF. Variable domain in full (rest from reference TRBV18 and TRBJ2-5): NAGVMQNPRHLVRRRGQEARLRCSPMKGHSHVYWYRQLPEEGLKFMVYLQKENIIDESGMPKERFSAEFPKEGPSILRIQQVVRGDSAAYFCASSPPGGLSYQETQYFGPGTRLLVL.

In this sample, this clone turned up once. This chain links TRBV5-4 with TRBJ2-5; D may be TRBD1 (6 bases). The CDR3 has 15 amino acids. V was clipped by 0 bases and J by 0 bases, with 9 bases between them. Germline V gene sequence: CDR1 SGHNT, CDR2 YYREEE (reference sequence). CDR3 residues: CASSLGDKYQETQYF. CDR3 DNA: TGTGCCAGCAGCTTGGGGGACAAGTACCAAGAGACCCAGTACTTC.